Detailed here is one TCR beta chain. The antigen remains unidentified. With 60 Vbeta and 13 Jbeta primers, the PCR was carried out. The repertoire was sequenced with immunoSEQ multiplex PCR; TCRdb's copy has only in-frame clones and lacks some. The table lists 140,000 or so clones, under 80% of them singletons. Per the germline V gene, CDR1 is MNHEY and CDR2 is SMNVEV (reference sequence). V lost 5 bases and J lost 5; bases outside the gene matches: 13. The length of the CDR3 is 16 residues. The data belong to a study of cytomegalovirus exposure and HLA in healthy donors. Study-wide findings and caveats: Per a prior analysis, the majority of TCR beta V segments were productive roughly 87% or roughly 30% of the time. In a later analysis, TCR beta V- and J-gene trimming showed a link to a missense DCLRE1C variant. Later, an analysis found that common viral pathogens appeared to be linked with several of the most significant clusters. A later analysis reportedly found fewer N-insertions in an Asian-associated ancestry cluster than the approximately 700-donor mean.

The source is a man aged 18 to 30 in good health and CMV-seropositive. The sample was PBMCs. V and J are TRBV27 and TRBJ1-1, with 8 bases identical to TRBD1. As DNA, the CDR3 is TGTGCCAGCAGTCTGATACCGGGACAGGCTTTTACTGAAGCTTTCTTT. This encodes CASSLIPGQAFTEAFF.